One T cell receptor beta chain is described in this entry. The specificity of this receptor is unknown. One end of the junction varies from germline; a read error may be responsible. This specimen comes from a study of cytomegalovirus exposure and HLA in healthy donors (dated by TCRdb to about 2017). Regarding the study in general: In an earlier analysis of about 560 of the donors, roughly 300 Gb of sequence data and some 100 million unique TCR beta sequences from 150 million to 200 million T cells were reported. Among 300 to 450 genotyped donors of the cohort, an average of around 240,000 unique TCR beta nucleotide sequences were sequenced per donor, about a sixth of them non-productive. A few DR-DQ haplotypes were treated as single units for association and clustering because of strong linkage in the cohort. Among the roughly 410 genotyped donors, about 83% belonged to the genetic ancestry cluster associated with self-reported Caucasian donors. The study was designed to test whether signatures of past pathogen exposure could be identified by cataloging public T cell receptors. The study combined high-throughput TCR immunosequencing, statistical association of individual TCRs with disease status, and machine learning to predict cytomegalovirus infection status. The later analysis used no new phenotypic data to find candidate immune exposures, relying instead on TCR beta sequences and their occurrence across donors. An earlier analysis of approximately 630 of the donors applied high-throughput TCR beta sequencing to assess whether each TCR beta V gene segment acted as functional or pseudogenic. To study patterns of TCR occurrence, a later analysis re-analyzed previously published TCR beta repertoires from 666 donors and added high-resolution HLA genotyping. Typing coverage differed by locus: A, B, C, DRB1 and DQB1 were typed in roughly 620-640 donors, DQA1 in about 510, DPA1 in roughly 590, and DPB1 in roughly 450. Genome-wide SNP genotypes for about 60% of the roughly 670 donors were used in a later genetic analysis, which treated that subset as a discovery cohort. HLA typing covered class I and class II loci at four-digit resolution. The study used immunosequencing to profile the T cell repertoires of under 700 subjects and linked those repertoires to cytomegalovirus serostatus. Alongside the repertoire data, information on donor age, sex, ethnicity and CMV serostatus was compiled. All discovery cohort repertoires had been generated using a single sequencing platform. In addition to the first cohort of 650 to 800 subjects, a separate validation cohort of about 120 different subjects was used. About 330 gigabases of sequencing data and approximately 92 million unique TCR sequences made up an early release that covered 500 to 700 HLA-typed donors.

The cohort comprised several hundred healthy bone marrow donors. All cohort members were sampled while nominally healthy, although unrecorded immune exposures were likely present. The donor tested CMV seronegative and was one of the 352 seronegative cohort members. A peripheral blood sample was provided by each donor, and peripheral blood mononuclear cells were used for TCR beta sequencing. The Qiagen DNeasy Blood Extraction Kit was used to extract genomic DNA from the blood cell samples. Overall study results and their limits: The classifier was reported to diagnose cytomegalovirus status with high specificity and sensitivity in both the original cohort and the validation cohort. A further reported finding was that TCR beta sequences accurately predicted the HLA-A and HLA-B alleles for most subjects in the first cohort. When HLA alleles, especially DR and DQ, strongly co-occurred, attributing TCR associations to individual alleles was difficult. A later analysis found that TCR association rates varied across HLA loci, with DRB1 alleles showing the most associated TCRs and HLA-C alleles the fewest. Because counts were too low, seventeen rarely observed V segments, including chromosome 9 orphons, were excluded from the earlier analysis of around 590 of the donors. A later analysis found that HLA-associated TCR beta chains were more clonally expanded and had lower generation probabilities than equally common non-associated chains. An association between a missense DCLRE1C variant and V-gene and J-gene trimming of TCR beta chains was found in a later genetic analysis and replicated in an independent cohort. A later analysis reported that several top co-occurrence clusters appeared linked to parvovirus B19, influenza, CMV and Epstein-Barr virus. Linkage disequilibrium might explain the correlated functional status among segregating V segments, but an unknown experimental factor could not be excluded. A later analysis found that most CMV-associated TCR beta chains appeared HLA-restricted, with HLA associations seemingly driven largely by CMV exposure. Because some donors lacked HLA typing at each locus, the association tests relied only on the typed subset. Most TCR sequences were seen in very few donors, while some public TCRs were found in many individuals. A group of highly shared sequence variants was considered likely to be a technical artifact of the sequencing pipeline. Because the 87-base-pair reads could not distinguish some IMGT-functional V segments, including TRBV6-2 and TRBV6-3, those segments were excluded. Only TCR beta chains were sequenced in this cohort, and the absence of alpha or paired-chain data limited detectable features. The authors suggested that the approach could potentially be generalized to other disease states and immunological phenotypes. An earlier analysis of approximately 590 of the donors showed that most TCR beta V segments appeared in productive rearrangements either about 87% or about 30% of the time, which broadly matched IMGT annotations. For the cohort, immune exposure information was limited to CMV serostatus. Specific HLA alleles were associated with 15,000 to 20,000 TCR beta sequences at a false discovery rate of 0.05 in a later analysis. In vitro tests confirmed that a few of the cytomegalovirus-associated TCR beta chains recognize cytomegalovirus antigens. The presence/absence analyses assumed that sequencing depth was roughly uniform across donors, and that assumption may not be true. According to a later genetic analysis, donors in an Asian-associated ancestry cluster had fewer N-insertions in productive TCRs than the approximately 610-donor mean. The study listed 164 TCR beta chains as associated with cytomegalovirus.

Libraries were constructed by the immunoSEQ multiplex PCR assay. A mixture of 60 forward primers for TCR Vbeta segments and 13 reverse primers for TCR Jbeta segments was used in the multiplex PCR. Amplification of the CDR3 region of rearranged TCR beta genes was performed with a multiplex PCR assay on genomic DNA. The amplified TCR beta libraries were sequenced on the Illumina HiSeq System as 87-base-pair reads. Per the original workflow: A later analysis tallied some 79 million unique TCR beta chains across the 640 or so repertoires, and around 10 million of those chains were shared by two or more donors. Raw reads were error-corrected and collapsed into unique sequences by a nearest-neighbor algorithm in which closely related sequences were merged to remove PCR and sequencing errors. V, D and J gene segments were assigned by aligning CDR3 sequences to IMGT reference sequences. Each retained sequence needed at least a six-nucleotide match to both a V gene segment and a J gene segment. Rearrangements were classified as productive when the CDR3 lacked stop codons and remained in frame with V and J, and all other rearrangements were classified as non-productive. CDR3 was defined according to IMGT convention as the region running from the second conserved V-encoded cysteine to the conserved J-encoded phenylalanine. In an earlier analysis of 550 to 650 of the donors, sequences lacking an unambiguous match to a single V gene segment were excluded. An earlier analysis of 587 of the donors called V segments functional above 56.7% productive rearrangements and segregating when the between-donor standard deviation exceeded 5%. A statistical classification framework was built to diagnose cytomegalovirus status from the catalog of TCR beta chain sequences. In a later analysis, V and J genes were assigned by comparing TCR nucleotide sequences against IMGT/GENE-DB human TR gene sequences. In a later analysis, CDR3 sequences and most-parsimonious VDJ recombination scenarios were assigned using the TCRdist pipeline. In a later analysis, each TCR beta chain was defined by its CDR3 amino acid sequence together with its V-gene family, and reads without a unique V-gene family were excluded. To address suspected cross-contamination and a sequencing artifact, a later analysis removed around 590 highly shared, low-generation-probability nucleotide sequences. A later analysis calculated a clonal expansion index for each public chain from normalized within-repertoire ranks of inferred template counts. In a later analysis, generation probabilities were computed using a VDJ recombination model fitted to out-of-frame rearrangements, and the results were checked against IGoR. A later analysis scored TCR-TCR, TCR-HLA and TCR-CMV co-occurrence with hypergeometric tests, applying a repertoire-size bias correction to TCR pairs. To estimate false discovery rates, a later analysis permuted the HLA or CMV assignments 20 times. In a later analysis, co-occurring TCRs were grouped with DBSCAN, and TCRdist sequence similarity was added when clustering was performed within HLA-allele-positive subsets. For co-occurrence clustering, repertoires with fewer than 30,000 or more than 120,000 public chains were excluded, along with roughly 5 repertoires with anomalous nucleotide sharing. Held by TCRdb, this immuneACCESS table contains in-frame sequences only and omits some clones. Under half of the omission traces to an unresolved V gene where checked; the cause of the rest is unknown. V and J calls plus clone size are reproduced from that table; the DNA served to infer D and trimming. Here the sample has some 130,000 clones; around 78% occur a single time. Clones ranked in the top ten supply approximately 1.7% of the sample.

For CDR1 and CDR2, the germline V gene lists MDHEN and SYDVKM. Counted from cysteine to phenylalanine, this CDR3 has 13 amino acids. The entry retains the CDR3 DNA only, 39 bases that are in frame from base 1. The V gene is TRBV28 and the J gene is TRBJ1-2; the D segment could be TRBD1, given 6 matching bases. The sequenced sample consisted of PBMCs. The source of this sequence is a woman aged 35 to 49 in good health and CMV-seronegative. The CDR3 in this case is CASSYGQLGGLSF. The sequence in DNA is TGTGCCAGCAGTTACGGACAGCTTGGAGGATTAAGCTTC.